The 2 T cell receptor beta chains given below trace back to one sample, sequenced in a study of blood T cell repertoires in COVID-19. Profiling relied on immunoSEQ multiplex PCR, and the TCRdb table lists in-frame clones only, not all of them. This sample has about 60,000 clones, with 65% to 90% found just once. The sequenced sample was peripheral blood. The receptors here all came from a man in his sixties with acute or convalescent COVID-19.

V is TRBV2 and J is TRBJ2-1; a weak D match, TRBD1 (5 bases). V was cut by 3 bases and J by 1 base, with 13 bases left in between. Germline CDR1 is SNHLY and CDR2 is FYNNEI. CDR3 length: 16 residues. The DNA for the CDR3 is TGTGCCAGCAGTGATCCCGAGACAGAGTCCTACAATGAGCAGTTCTTC. This encodes CASSDPETESYNEQFF. The whole variable domain, filled in from reference TRBV2 and TRBJ2-1, reads EPEVTQTPSHQVTQMGQEVILRCVPISNHLYFYWYRQILGQKVEFLVSFYNNEISEKSEIFDDQFSVERPDGSNFTLKIRSTKLEDSAMYFCASSDPETESYNEQFFGPGTRLTVL.

The chain combines TRBV5-6 with TRBJ1-2; TRBD1 might be the D (6 bases). This CDR3 has 13 amino acids. CDR1 and CDR2 (germline): SGHDT, YYEEEE. The V gene lost 0 bases and the J gene lost 6 bases, with 9 bases spanning the gap. CDR3 protein: CASSLDRANGYTF. The CDR3 DNA is TGTGCCAGCAGCTTGGACAGGGCGAATGGCTACACCTTC.